The 27 T cell receptor beta chains reported below all come from one sample, sequenced in a study of blood T cell repertoires in COVID-19. Data came from immunoSEQ multiplex PCR; TCRdb stores just in-frame clones and leaves some out. This table has around 200,000 clones, roughly 87% appearing once. Material: peripheral blood. The receptor set was obtained from a man aged 35-49 years with active or convalescent COVID-19.

The genes are TRBV28 and TRBJ1-3; the D gene is possibly TRBD1 (5 bases). Per the germline V gene, CDR1 is MDHEN and CDR2 is SYDVKM. There are 16 residues in the CDR3. V lost 2 bases, J lost 6 bases, and 17 bases lay in between. CDR3: CASSLPRLGGINTIYF. In DNA, the CDR3 is TGTGCCAGCAGTTTACCCCGCTTGGGGGGGATAAACACCATATATTTT.

As DNA, the CDR3 is TGTGCCAGCAGCGCAAGGGACAGGGGGCCGTGGGGCTACACCTTC. It translates to CASSARDRGPWGYTF. V gene TRBV14 combines with J gene TRBJ1-2; 12 bases are a match to TRBD1. The V segment lost 5 bases and the J segment 8 bases; nucleotides outside the gene matches: 9. The CDR3 totals 15 residues. CDR1 is SGHDN and CDR2 is FVKESK in the germline V gene.

The V call is TRBV12-3 or TRBV12-4, the J call TRBJ2-7; D is undetermined. V was cut by 7 bases and J by 1 base, with 5 bases left in between. The CDR3 has 11 residues. The CDR3 loop is CASKASYEQYF. DNA of the CDR3: TGTGCCAGCAAAGCTTCCTACGAGCAGTACTTC.

This clone was detected once. This chain joins TRBV7-7 and TRBJ2-7; the match to TRBD1 covers 10 bases. The length of the CDR3 is 16 residues. The germline V gene has CDR1 SSHAT and CDR2 FNYEAQ (reference sequence). Unmatched junction bases numbered 10, after V lost 5 bases and J lost 3 bases. The CDR3, as DNA: TGTGCCAGCAGCCCGGATCCTAGGACAGGGGGCTACGAGCAGTACTTC. Protein sequence: CASSPDPRTGGYEQYF.

J is TRBJ2-5 and V is TRBV28; 9 bases agree with TRBD2. Germline values: CDR1 MDHEN, CDR2 SYDVKM. This CDR3 spans 16 amino acids. Unmatched junction bases numbered 8, after V lost 2 bases and J lost 4 bases. DNA of the CDR3: TGTGCCAGCAGTTTAGGGGCGGGAGGGCCCTCAGAGACCCAGTACTTC. Amino acid sequence: CASSLGAGGPSETQYF.

The chain has TRBV2 and TRBJ1-5, with D possibly matching TRBD1 (5 bases). V lost 2 bases, J lost 5 bases, and 10 bases lay in between. The CDR3 runs to 14 residues. From germline, CDR1 is SNHLY and CDR2 FYNNEI. The CDR3 DNA reads TGTGCCAGCAGTGAAAGCCAGGGTTATCAGCCCCAGCATTTT. This gives the protein CASSESQGYQPQHF.

The chain carries TRBV5-5 and TRBJ2-3; D remains ambiguous. The V end lost 2 bases, the J end lost 4 bases, and 8 bases lay between the germline ends. This CDR3 has 13 residues. Germline values: CDR1 SGHKS, CDR2 YYEKEE (reference sequence). CDR3 amino acids: CASSFEWPDTQYF. CDR3 nucleotides: TGTGCCAGCAGCTTCGAATGGCCAGATACGCAGTATTTT. Looking up the rest from reference TRBV5-5 and TRBJ2-3 gives the full variable domain: DAGVTQSPTHLIKTRGQQVTLRCSPISGHKSVSWYQQVLGQGPQFIFQYYEKEERGRGNFPDRFSARQFPNYSSELNVNALLLGDSALYLCASSFEWPDTQYFGPGTRLTVL.

The chain recombines TRBV7-9 with TRBJ2-7; D gene unclear. Germline lookup yields CDR1 SEHNR and CDR2 FQNEAQ (reference sequence). The CDR3 covers 14 residues. V was trimmed by 3 bases and J by 2 bases, leaving 11 bases between them. CDR3 DNA: TGTGCCAGCAGCTTGGTACGGGTGCCCTACGAGCAGTACTTC. It yields the protein CASSLVRVPYEQYF.

The chain links TRBV29-1 to TRBJ2-7; 7 positions agree with TRBD2. Per germline, CDR1 SQVTM and CDR2 ANQGSEA. This CDR3 contains 12 residues. The junction had 6 bases not matched to a gene; V was cut back by 4 bases and J by 6 bases. DNA for the CDR3: TGCAGCGTTGTAAATGGGGGGGGCGAGCAGTACTTC. The encoded protein is CSVVNGGGEQYF.

The V call is TRBV28, the J call TRBJ1-2, with 8 bases fitting TRBD1. CDR3 length equals 13 residues. V gave up 6 bases and J gave up 7 bases; unmatched junction bases: 7. Looked up from germline, CDR1 is MDHEN and CDR2 is SYDVKM. CDR3 region: CASSPGGVSGYTF. The CDR3 region has the DNA TGTGCCAGCAGCCCAGGGGGCGTAAGTGGCTACACCTTC.

This sequence joins TRBV5-4 and TRBJ2-7; D is possibly TRBD2 (7 bases). With 0 bases removed from V and 6 bases from J, the gap between germline ends came to 13 bases. The V gene's germline CDR1 is SGHNT and CDR2 YYREEE (reference sequence). This CDR3 has 14 amino acids. The CDR3 region is CASSLGGGIIEQYF. The CDR3 nucleotides are TGTGCCAGCAGCTTGGGCGGGGGCATAATCGAGCAGTACTTC. Using reference TRBV5-4 and TRBJ2-7 for the parts outside the CDR3, the full variable domain is ETGVTQSPTHLIKTRGQQVTLRCSSQSGHNTVSWYQQALGQGPQFIFQYYREEENGRGNFPPRFSGLQFPNYSSELNVNALELDDSALYLCASSLGGGIIEQYFGPGTRLTVT.

V usage is TRBV30 and J usage is TRBJ2-6; TRBD1 matches at 7 bases. V was clipped by 5 bases and J by 2 bases; unmatched bases: 12. The CDR3 is 17 amino acids. The germline V gene has CDR1 GTSNPN and CDR2 SVGIG (reference sequence). The CDR3 region has the DNA TGTGCCTGGTTTGTGGGTAGGGGGCGGGCTGGGGCCAACGTCCTGACTTTC. Amino acid sequence: CAWFVGRGRAGANVLTF.

This clone was counted a few times. CDR3 bases: TGTGCCAGCAGCAACAGGGGAGGCGATGAGCAGTTCTTC. Amino acids: CASSNRGGDEQFF. The chain links TRBV6-5 to TRBJ2-1; TRBD1 is a possible D gene (7 bases). This CDR3 spans 13 amino acids. The V and J ends lost 6 bases and 8 bases respectively, with 14 bases between them. Germline loops: CDR1 MNHEY, CDR2 SVGAGI.

The chain links TRBV7-6 to TRBJ2-2; 7 bases are shared with TRBD1. Per germline, CDR1 SGHVS and CDR2 FNYEAQ. The V and J ends lost 3 bases and 7 bases, in that order; junction bases with no gene match: 5. This CDR3 has 14 amino acids. The CDR3 sequence is CASSLVQGVGELFF. CDR3 nucleotides: TGTGCCAGCAGCTTGGTCCAGGGGGTCGGGGAGCTGTTTTTT. The full variable domain, its missing parts supplied by reference TRBV7-6 and TRBJ2-2, is GAGVSQSPRYKVTKRGQDVALRCDPISGHVSLYWYRQALGQGPEFLTYFNYEAQQDKSGLPNDRFSAERPEGSISTLTIQRTEQRDSAMYRCASSLVQGVGELFFGEGSRLTVL.

The chain joins TRBV3-1 (or the pseudogene TRBV3-2) to TRBJ2-1, with unresolved D. V lost 5 bases, J lost 8 bases, and 13 bases lay in between. Germline V gene lookup returns CDR1 LGHDT and CDR2 YNNKEL (reference sequence). The CDR3 extends over 13 amino acids. As DNA, the CDR3 is TGTGCCAGCAGCTTACTAACCGGGTATGAGCAGTTCTTC. This gives the protein CASSLLTGYEQFF.

V gene TRBV28 combines with J gene TRBJ1-1, with TRBD1 matching 12 bases. The CDR3 length is 15 residues. Looked up from germline, CDR1 is MDHEN and CDR2 is SYDVKM. Trimming took 5 bases from V and 7 from J; bases not matched to a gene: 8. In DNA form, the CDR3 reads TGTGCCAGCAGTGCTGGGACAGGGGGCGCAGGTGAAGCTTTCTTT. Amino acids: CASSAGTGGAGEAFF.

The rearrangement links TRBV27 to TRBJ2-7, with 8 positions matching TRBD1. V lost 5 bases, J lost 3 bases, and 6 bases stayed unmatched. This CDR3 comprises 14 residues. From germline, CDR1 is MNHEY and CDR2 SMNVEV (reference sequence). The CDR3 here is CASSQDRVGYEQYF. As DNA, the CDR3 is TGTGCCAGCAGTCAGGACAGGGTAGGCTACGAGCAGTACTTC.

V and J are TRBV19 and TRBJ1-5, with a possible D match to TRBD1 (5 bases). The CDR3 is made up of 17 amino acids. V shed 10 bases and J shed 1 base, with 23 bases lying between them. Germline CDR1 and CDR2: LNHDA and SQIVND (reference sequence). CDR3 amino acids: CATSNKGLYISNQPQHF. The CDR3 region has the DNA TGTGCCACCTCAAACAAGGGGCTTTATATCAGCAATCAGCCCCAGCATTTT.

The rearrangement uses TRBV28 and TRBJ1-5, with D maybe TRBD1 (6 bases). The CDR3 spans 15 residues. Germline V lookup: CDR1 MDHEN, CDR2 SYDVKM. V dropped 5 bases and J dropped 3 bases, with 14 bases sitting between them. The CDR3 region has the DNA TGTGCCAGCAGTCCCCCAGGGGACCTCAATCAGCCCCAGCATTTT. Its translation is CASSPPGDLNQPQHF.

The J gene is TRBJ2-5, the V gene TRBV27; 7 bases map to TRBD1. The V gene's germline CDR1 is MNHEY and CDR2 SMNVEV (reference sequence). Germline trimming cut 4 bases from V and 5 bases from J; bases unmatched to any gene: 10. The CDR3 sequence is 15 residues long. CDR3 region: CASSSRQGKWETQYF. The CDR3, as DNA: TGTGCCAGCAGTTCACGACAGGGCAAATGGGAGACCCAGTACTTC.

V and J are TRBV5-1 and TRBJ1-1, with TRBD1 identical over 9 bases. The CDR3 is made up of 19 amino acids. Germline assignment: CDR1 SGHRS and CDR2 YFSETQ. V lost 3 bases to trimming and J lost 3 bases; unmatched junction nucleotides: 18. CDR3 amino acids: CASSSTSGTGISDDTEAFF. The CDR3, as DNA: TGCGCCAGCAGCTCGACCTCCGGGACAGGGATTTCGGACGACACTGAAGCTTTCTTT.

The chain has TRBV6-6 and TRBJ2-7; D unresolved. The CDR3 length is 14 residues. Germline CDR1 reads MNHNY; CDR2 reads SVGAGI (reference sequence). V gave up 3 bases and J gave up 3 bases, with 12 bases separating them. The CDR3, as DNA: TGTGCCAGCAGTTATATCGGCAGCGACTACGAGCAGTACTTC. The encoded protein is CASSYIGSDYEQYF.

The V call is TRBV5-1, the J call TRBJ1-1; D is unresolved. Looked up from germline, CDR1 is SGHRS and CDR2 is YFSETQ. There are 13 residues in the CDR3. Between the trimmed V and J ends, which lost 1 base and 3 bases, there was a span of 7 bases. CDR3 bases: TGCGCCAGCAGCTTGTACGGGGACACTGAAGCTTTCTTT. Amino acids: CASSLYGDTEAFF.

The chain combines TRBV29-1 with TRBJ1-1; 7 positions agree with TRBD1. Per the germline V gene, CDR1 is SQVTM and CDR2 is ANQGSEA. The J segment lost 3 bases and the V segment lost 8 bases, leaving 12 bases of the junction unmatched. This CDR3 is 14 amino acids long. The CDR3, as DNA: TGCAGCTCCCAGAGGGACAGAGGGTACACTGAAGCTTTCTTT. Translation: CSSQRDRGYTEAFF.

J is TRBJ1-3 and V is TRBV7-9; D is unclear. Looked up from germline, CDR1 is SEHNR and CDR2 is FQNEAQ (reference sequence). V was pared by 1 base and J by 0 bases, with 10 bases between. The CDR3 contains 16 residues. The CDR3 reads CASSLEAEPSGNTIYF. In nucleotides, the CDR3 is TGTGCCAGCAGCTTAGAAGCTGAACCCTCTGGAAACACCATATATTTT. Together with reference TRBV7-9 and TRBJ1-3, the CDR3 gives the full variable domain: DTGVSQNPRHKITKRGQNVTFRCDPISEHNRLYWYRQTLGQGPEFLTYFQNEAQLEKSRLLSDRFSAERPKGSFSTLEIQRTEQGDSAMYLCASSLEAEPSGNTIYFGEGSWLTVV.

This clone has only a few counts. This chain links TRBV9 with TRBJ2-5, with TRBD2 as a possible D gene (6 bases). The V end was cut by 0 bases, the J end by 0 bases, with 12 bases between. The CDR3 has 16 amino acids. CDR1 and CDR2 from the germline V gene are SGDLS and YYNGEE. DNA of the CDR3: TGTGCCAGCAGCGTAGCTGGGGGGTCGTACCAAGAGACCCAGTACTTC. Translation gives CASSVAGGSYQETQYF.

V and J are TRBV5-5 and TRBJ2-7; D not certain. The CDR3 has 14 residues. The V gene's germline CDR1 is SGHKS and CDR2 YYEKEE (reference sequence). Trimming took 1 base from V and 5 from J, leaving 13 bases between them. CDR3 in amino acids: CASSLLANSHEQYF. The CDR3 nucleotides are TGTGCCAGCAGCTTGTTGGCCAATTCCCACGAGCAGTACTTC.